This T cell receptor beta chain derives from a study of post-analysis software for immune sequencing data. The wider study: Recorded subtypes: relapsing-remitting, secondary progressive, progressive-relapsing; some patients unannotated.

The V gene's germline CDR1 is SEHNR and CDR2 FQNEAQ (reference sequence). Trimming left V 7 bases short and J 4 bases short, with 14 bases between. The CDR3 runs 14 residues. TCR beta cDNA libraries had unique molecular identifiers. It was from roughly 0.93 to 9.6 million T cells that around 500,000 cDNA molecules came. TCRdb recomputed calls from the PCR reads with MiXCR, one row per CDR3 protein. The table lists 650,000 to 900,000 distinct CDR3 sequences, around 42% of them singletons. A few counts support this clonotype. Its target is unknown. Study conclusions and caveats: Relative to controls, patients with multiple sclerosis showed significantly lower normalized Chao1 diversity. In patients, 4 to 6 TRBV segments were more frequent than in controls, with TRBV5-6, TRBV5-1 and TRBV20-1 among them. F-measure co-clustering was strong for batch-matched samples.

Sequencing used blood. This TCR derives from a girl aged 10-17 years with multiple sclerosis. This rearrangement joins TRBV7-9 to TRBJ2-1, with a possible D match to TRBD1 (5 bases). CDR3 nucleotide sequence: TGTGCCAGCACCGGTACCGGACAATACAATGAGCAGTTCTTC. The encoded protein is CASTGTGQYNEQFF.